The rows below give T cell receptor beta chains drawn from one sample of a study of T cells in tuberculosis. Sequenced by immunoSEQ multiplex PCR; TCRdb stores in-frame clones only, minus some. Among about 28,000 clones, 85% to 90% were seen once, and the ten largest hold under 8%. Material for sequencing was PBMCs. The origin of the receptors is a donor aged 10 to 29 with latent tuberculosis or without tuberculosis infection. Both conserved end residues are part of each CDR3. A D gene is named only where the DNA matches it firmly. Not every row has a clone size; where given, it reads once, few, many or a size class.

size	V	J	D	CDR3	DNA
NA	TRBV6-6	TRBJ2-5	NA	CASRDYLRGGQETQYF	TGTGCCAGCAGGGACTACCTTCGAGGAGGGCAGGAGACCCAGTACTTC
once	TRBV6-1	TRBJ1-2	NA	CASRLTDNYGYTF	TGTGCCAGCAGGCTAACAGACAACTATGGCTACACCTTC
NA	TRBV4-1	TRBJ1-3	TRBD1	CASSQAPRGRGGNTIYF	TGCGCCAGCAGCCAAGCCCCCAGGGGGCGAGGTGGAAACACCATATATTTT
NA	TRBV29-1	TRBJ1-2	NA	CSVIRGSGGYTF	TGCAGCGTCATTAGGGGGTCCGGGGGCTACACCTTC
NA	TRBV10-3	TRBJ2-7	TRBD2	CATGGVTGAGEQYF	TGTGCCACCGGGGGGGTGACGGGGGCCGGGGAGCAGTACTTC
once	TRBV15	TRBJ2-6	TRBD1	CATSRGTGISGANVLTF	TGTGCCACCAGCAGAGGGACAGGGATCTCTGGGGCCAACGTCCTGACTTTC
once	TRBV15	TRBJ2-2	NA	CATSELGANTGELFF	TGTGCCACCAGCGAGCTAGGGGCCAACACCGGGGAGCTGTTTTTT
NA	TRBV7-7	TRBJ2-5	TRBD1	CASSLGTGVRGTQYF	TGTGCCAGCAGCCTAGGGACAGGGGTACGAGGGACCCAGTACTTC
NA	TRBV29-1	TRBJ1-2	NA	CSVPQTVNYGYTF	TGCAGCGTTCCCCAAACGGTGAACTATGGCTACACCTTC
NA	TRBV28	TRBJ1-6	NA	CASSLVQYNSPLHF	TGTGCCAGCAGTTTGGTGCAGTATAATTCACCCCTCCACTTT
once	TRBV5-8	TRBJ2-7	TRBD1	CASSLGQGSSYEQYF	TGTGCCAGCAGCTTGGGACAGGGAAGCTCCTACGAGCAGTACTTC
NA	TRBV7-9	TRBJ1-2	TRBD1	CASSSDREVRDGYTF	TGTGCCAGCAGCTCGGACAGGGAGGTTAGGGATGGCTACACCTTC
NA	TRBV6-1	TRBJ1-2	NA	CASNRRTVSNYGYTF	TGTGCCAGCAACCGAAGGACAGTCTCTAACTATGGCTACACCTTC
NA	TRBV12-1	TRBJ1-1	NA	CASSFENGLNTEAFF	TGTGCCAGCAGCTTTGAAAACGGTCTGAACACTGAAGCTTTCTTT
NA	TRBV5-4	TRBJ2-1	TRBD2	CASTPGLANSYNEQFF	TGTGCCAGCACCCCGGGACTAGCCAACTCCTACAATGAGCAGTTCTTC
NA	TRBV6-5	TRBJ1-5	NA	CASSYSAGNQPQHF	TGTGCCAGCAGTTACTCGGCAGGTAATCAGCCCCAGCATTTT
NA	TRBV27	TRBJ1-2	NA	CASSTLIRGWGIYGYTF	TGTGCCAGCAGCACTCTAATCAGGGGATGGGGGATCTATGGCTACACCTTC
NA	TRBV6-5	TRBJ1-1	NA	CASSYSIGREAFF	TGTGCCAGCAGTTACTCGATTGGCAGGGAAGCTTTCTTT
NA	TRBV5-8	TRBJ2-4	TRBD1	CASSHGQGRLAKNIQYF	TGTGCCAGCAGCCATGGACAGGGAAGATTAGCCAAAAACATTCAGTACTTC
NA	TRBV28	TRBJ2-1	NA	CASTEFGGQPHSRSYNEQFF	TGTGCCAGCACCGAGTTCGGAGGACAGCCCCATAGCCGCTCCTACAATGAGCAGTTCTTC
NA	TRBV18	TRBJ2-2	NA	CASSPPGTSNTGELFF	TGTGCCAGCTCACCACCAGGGACATCGAACACCGGGGAGCTGTTTTTT
NA	TRBV28	TRBJ2-1	NA	CASSLPGGPFNEQFF	TGTGCCAGCAGTTTACCGGGGGGCCCCTTCAATGAGCAGTTCTTC
NA	TRBV2	TRBJ2-4	NA	CASKDRASENIQYF	TGTGCCAGCAAAGACAGGGCTAGCGAAAACATTCAGTACTTC
few	TRBV27	TRBJ2-2	NA	CASSPGVTGELFF	TGTGCCAGCAGTCCGGGGGTCACCGGGGAGCTGTTTTTT
once	TRBV5-1	TRBJ1-4	TRBD1	CASSLRQGAGEKLFF	TGCGCCAGCAGCTTGCGCCAGGGGGCAGGCGAAAAACTGTTTTTT
NA	TRBV19	TRBJ1-2	NA	CASSAYSYGYTF	TGTGCCAGTAGTGCTTACAGCTATGGCTACACCTTC
NA	TRBV6-6	TRBJ1-5	NA	CASSLQPGVLFQPQHF	TGTGCCAGCAGTTTACAACCAGGGGTCCTTTTCCAGCCCCAGCATTTT
once	TRBV10-3	TRBJ2-2	TRBD1	CAMRTGNTGELFF	TGTGCCATGCGGACAGGAAACACCGGGGAGCTGTTTTTT
NA	TRBV5-1	TRBJ1-4	TRBD1	CASSLQGQGAEKLFF	TGCGCCAGCAGCTTACAGGGACAGGGGGCTGAAAAACTGTTTTTT